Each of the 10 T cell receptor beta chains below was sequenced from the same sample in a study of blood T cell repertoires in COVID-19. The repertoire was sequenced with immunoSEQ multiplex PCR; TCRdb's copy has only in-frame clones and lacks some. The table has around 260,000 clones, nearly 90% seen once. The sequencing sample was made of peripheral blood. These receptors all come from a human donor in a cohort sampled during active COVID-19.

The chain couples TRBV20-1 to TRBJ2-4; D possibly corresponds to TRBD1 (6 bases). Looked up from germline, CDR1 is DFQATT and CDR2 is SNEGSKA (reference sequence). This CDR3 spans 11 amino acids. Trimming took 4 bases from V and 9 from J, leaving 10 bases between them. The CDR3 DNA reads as TGCAGTGCTACTGGGACATCCATTCAGTACTTC. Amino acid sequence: CSATGTSIQYF.

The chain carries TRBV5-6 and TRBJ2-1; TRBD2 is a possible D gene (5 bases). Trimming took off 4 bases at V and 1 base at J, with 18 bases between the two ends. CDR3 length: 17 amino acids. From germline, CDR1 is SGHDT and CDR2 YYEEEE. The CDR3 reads CASSPLVREYSYNEQFF. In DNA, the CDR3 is TGTGCCAGCAGCCCCCTGGTAAGGGAGTATTCCTACAATGAGCAGTTCTTC.

Here the CDR3 reads CASSLRVRGYGYTF. The CDR3 DNA is TGTGCCAGCAGTTTAAGGGTCAGGGGGTATGGCTACACCTTC. The rearrangement joins TRBV27 to TRBJ1-2; TRBD1 aligns across 7 bases. Germline V gene sequence: CDR1 MNHEY, CDR2 SMNVEV (reference sequence). The CDR3 consists of 14 residues. The V segment lost 2 bases and the J segment 5 bases; nucleotides outside the gene matches: 5.

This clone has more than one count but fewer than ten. CDR3 amino acids: CASSWQGATEAFF. DNA for the CDR3: TGTGCCAGCAGCTGGCAGGGGGCTACTGAAGCTTTCTTT. The gene calls are TRBV7-2 and TRBJ1-1, with 8 bases that match TRBD1. The length of the CDR3 is 13 residues. The germline CDR1 and CDR2 sequences are SGHTA and FQGNSA. V lost 4 bases, J lost 5 bases, and 3 bases stayed unmatched. The variable domain in full, completed from reference TRBV7-2 and TRBJ1-1, reads GAGVSQSPSNKVTEKGKDVELRCDPISGHTALYWYRQSLGQGLEFLIYFQGNSAPDKSGLPSDRFSAERTGGSVSTLTIQRTQQEDSAVYLCASSWQGATEAFFGQGTRLTVV.

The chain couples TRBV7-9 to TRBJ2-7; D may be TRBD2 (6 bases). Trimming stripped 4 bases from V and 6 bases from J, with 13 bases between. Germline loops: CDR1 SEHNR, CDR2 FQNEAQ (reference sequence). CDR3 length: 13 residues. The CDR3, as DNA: TGTGCCAGCAGCTACCTGATGGGAGGCGAGCAGTACTTC. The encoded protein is CASSYLMGGEQYF.

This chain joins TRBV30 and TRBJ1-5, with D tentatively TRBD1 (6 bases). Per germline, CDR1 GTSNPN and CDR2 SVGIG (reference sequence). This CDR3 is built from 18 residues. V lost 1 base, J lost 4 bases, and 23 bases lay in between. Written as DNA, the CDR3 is TGTGCCTGGAGTGCCTTCCTCGGCAGGGGAAAACGTAATCAGCCCCAGCATTTT. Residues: CAWSAFLGRGKRNQPQHF.

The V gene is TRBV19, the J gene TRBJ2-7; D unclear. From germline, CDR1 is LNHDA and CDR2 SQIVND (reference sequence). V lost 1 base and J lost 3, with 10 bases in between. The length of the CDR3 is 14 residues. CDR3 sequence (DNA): TGTGCCAGTAGTATAGGGGCTGGGTACTACGAGCAGTACTTC. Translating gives CASSIGAGYYEQYF.

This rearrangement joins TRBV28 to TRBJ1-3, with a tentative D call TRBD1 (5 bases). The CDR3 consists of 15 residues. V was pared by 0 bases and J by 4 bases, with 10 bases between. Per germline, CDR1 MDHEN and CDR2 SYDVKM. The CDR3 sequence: CASSLWKGQGNTIYF. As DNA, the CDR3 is TGTGCCAGCAGTTTATGGAAGGGGCAGGGAAACACCATATATTTT.

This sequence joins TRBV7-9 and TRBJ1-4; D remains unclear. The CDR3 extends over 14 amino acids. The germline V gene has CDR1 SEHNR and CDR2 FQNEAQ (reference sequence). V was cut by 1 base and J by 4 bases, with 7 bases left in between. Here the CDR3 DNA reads TGTGCCAGCAGCTTAGGAACAGATAATGAAAAACTGTTTTTT. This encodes CASSLGTDNEKLFF.

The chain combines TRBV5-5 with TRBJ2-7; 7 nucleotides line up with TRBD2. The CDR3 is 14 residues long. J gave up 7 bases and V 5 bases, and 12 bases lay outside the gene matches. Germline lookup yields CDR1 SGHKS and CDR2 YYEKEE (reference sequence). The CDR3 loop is CASRSGLSEGEQYF. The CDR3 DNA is TGTGCCAGCAGATCGGGACTATCTGAGGGGGAGCAGTACTTC. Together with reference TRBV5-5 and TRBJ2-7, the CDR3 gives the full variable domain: DAGVTQSPTHLIKTRGQQVTLRCSPISGHKSVSWYQQVLGQGPQFIFQYYEKEERGRGNFPDRFSARQFPNYSSELNVNALLLGDSALYLCASRSGLSEGEQYFGPGTRLTVT.